This TCR beta chain was identified during a study of T cells after posttransplantation cyclophosphamide. CDR3 length: 18 residues. With 2 bases clipped from V and 4 bases from J, the junction kept 11 bases outside the gene matches. Germline V gene sequence: CDR1 SGHVS, CDR2 FQNEAQ. The sample holds many counts of this clone. The antigen is not known. Generated by immunoSEQ multiplex PCR, the TCRdb table keeps only in-frame clones and is missing some. The sample has around 35,000 clones, none seen only once. Study observations and caveats: Later blood repertoires were often dominated by clones from the donor CD8+ memory compartment. TRB overlap between skin or GI tissue T cells and blood was limited. After PTCy, TRB diversity resembled that of CNI/methotrexate controls.

This related bone marrow graft donor gave peripheral blood on the day of marrow donation. The sample consisted of PBMCs. The genes are TRBV7-8 and TRBJ2-1; 10 bases fit TRBD2. This sequence was found in a girl between 10 and 17 years old in good health, CMV-negative, and a related stem cell transplant donor. The CDR3 loop reads CASSLKRPSGGKYNEQFF. CDR3 coding DNA: TGTGCCAGCAGCTTAAAAAGGCCTAGCGGGGGAAAGTACAATGAGCAGTTCTTC.